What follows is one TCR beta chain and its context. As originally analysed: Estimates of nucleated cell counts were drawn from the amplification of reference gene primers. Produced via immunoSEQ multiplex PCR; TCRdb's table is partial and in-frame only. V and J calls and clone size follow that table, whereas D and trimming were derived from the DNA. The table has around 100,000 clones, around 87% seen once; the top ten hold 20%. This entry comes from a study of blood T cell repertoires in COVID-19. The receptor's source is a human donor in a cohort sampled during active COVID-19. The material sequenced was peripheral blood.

The CDR3 spells CASSYWQGDGELFF. The CDR3 bases are TGTGCCAGCAGTTACTGGCAGGGGGACGGGGAGCTGTTTTTT. V gene TRBV6-5 combines with J gene TRBJ2-2; TRBD1 aligns across 7 bases. The CDR3 is made up of 14 amino acids. J was trimmed by 7 bases and V by 1 base; bases with no gene match: 3. The V gene's germline CDR1 is MNHEY and CDR2 SVGAGI.